The 27 T cell receptor beta chains in this list originate from one sample, sequenced in a study of T cell responses to AZD1222 COVID-19 vaccine. Data came from immunoSEQ multiplex PCR; TCRdb stores just in-frame clones and leaves some out. The data contain 100,000 to 120,000 clones, around 76% of them seen just once; the ten biggest clones take up 4% to 6%. The sample was peripheral blood, taken on day 0 of AZD1222 vaccination. These TCRs come from an adult in good health.

The rearrangement uses TRBV25-1 and TRBJ1-2; tentatively, D is TRBD1 (5 bases). In germline, CDR1 is MGHDK, CDR2 SYGVNS. V dropped 7 bases and J dropped 6 bases, with 15 bases sitting between them. This CDR3 spans 13 amino acids. CDR3 coding DNA: TGTGCCAGCAATGACGGACACCGGGATGGCTACACCTTC. It translates to CASNDGHRDGYTF.

This clone occurred once. The chain links TRBV5-1 to TRBJ2-1; D remains unclear. Looked up from germline, CDR1 is SGHRS and CDR2 is YFSETQ. The CDR3 loop spans 12 amino acids. With 2 bases removed from V and 5 bases from J, the gap between germline ends came to 5 bases. The CDR3 DNA follows: TGCGCCAGCAGCTTAAATCACAATGAGCAGTTCTTC. It encodes CASSLNHNEQFF.

This sequence joins TRBV7-2 and TRBJ2-2; D possibly corresponds to TRBD2 (6 bases). Germline CDR1 reads SGHTA; CDR2 reads FQGNSA. V was trimmed by 5 bases and J by 1 base, leaving 11 bases between them. The CDR3 length is 15 residues. This chain's CDR3 is CASSTAGRNTGELFF. Written as DNA, the CDR3 is TGTGCCAGCAGCACCGCGGGGCGGAACACCGGGGAGCTGTTTTTT.

The count of this clone is one. The chain uses TRBV11-3 and TRBJ1-2; 8 nucleotides match TRBD1. Per the germline V gene, CDR1 is SGHNT and CDR2 is YENEEA. The V segment lost 2 bases and the J segment 6 bases; nucleotides outside the gene matches: 2. This CDR3 has 13 residues. The CDR3 sequence is CASSLPGGNGYTF. In nucleotides, the CDR3 is TGTGCCAGCAGCTTACCAGGGGGCAATGGCTACACCTTC.

This clone has at least ten counts. J is TRBJ2-7 and V is TRBV14; tentatively, D is TRBD1 (5 bases). V was shortened by 5 bases and J by 1 base, with 9 bases between the two germline ends. Per the germline V gene, CDR1 is SGHDN and CDR2 is FVKESK. This CDR3 has 13 amino acids. The CDR3 DNA sequence: TGTGCCAGCAGCAGGTCAGGGTCCTACGAGCAGTACTTC. Amino acid sequence: CASSRSGSYEQYF.

The J gene is TRBJ2-3, the V gene TRBV2; 12 bases match TRBD2. This CDR3 has 15 amino acids. Germline V CDR1 and CDR2: SNHLY, FYNNEI. The ends lost 6 bases at V and 6 bases at J; junction bases unmatched: 7. DNA of the CDR3: TGTGCCAGCAGCCTAGCGGGGGGGCCCCGGGATACGCAGTATTTT. It is translated as CASSLAGGPRDTQYF.

The CDR3, as DNA: TGCGCCAGCAGCCAACCGGGACACGGAACTTATGGCTACACCTTC. Its translation is CASSQPGHGTYGYTF. The J gene is TRBJ1-2, the V gene TRBV4-3, with D possibly being TRBD1 (6 bases). The germline CDR1 and CDR2 sequences are LGHNA and YSLEER. V lost 2 bases to trimming and J lost 5 bases, with 15 bases between them. The CDR3 has 15 amino acids.

The chain recombines TRBV6-2 or TRBV6-3 with TRBJ1-2, with TRBD1 as a possible D gene (6 bases). Deletions cut 6 bases from V and 7 bases from J, with 18 bases between. The germline gives CDR1 MNHEY, CDR2 SVGEGT. The length of the CDR3 is 14 residues. This chain's CDR3 is CASSGGPQRSGYTF. The CDR3 region has the DNA TGTGCCAGCAGCGGGGGGCCTCAAAGATCTGGCTACACCTTC.

V is TRBV10-3 and J is TRBJ2-1; the D gene is possibly TRBD2 (5 bases). V lost 6 bases to trimming and J lost 8 bases, with 8 bases between them. CDR1 and CDR2 (germline): ENHRY, SYGVKD. CDR3 length: 11 residues. The CDR3 reads CAIRRRDEQFF. The CDR3 nucleotides read TGTGCCATCAGACGGCGGGATGAGCAGTTCTTC.

V is TRBV4-3 and J is TRBJ2-2; maybe TRBD1 (6 bases). This CDR3 comprises 16 residues. The germline CDR1 and CDR2 sequences are LGHNA and YSLEER. V was shortened by 1 base and J by 5 bases, with 14 bases between the two germline ends. CDR3 in amino acids: CASSQGWGLNTGELFF. In DNA form, the CDR3 reads TGCGCCAGCAGCCAAGGATGGGGGCTAAATACCGGGGAGCTGTTTTTT.

This chain connects TRBV7-6 to TRBJ2-2; TRBD1 aligns across 11 bases. J gave up 4 bases and V 5 bases, and 6 bases lay outside the gene matches. This CDR3 is 16 amino acids long. The germline CDR1 and CDR2 sequences are SGHVS and FNYEAQ. CDR3 sequence: CASSRGQGAVTGELFF. Written as DNA, the CDR3 is TGTGCCAGCAGCCGAGGACAGGGGGCAGTCACCGGGGAGCTGTTTTTT.

The genes are TRBV7-9 and TRBJ2-7, with 8 bases that match TRBD1. This CDR3 contains 14 residues. V was pared by 5 bases and J by 3 bases, with 6 bases of the junction left unmatched. Germline V gene data show CDR1 as SEHNR and CDR2 as FQNEAQ (reference sequence). CDR3 nucleotides: TGTGCCAGCAGCACCCGGACAGGGAACTACGAGCAGTACTTC. Amino acid sequence: CASSTRTGNYEQYF.

The chain links TRBV5-4 to TRBJ1-2, with D possibly TRBD1 on 5 matching bases. V was shortened by 4 bases and J by 8 bases, with 21 bases between the two germline ends. Per the germline V gene, CDR1 is SGHNT and CDR2 is YYREEE (reference sequence). CDR3 length: 15 residues. CDR3 bases: TGTGCCAGCAGCATGGCTCAGGGCTTGGGAACCGGCTACACCTTC. This translates into CASSMAQGLGTGYTF.

V gene TRBV7-2 combines with J gene TRBJ1-2; D is undetermined. This CDR3 contains 11 residues. Germline V gene sequence: CDR1 SGHTA, CDR2 FQGNSA. The V end was cut by 5 bases, the J end by 8 bases, with 9 bases between. CDR3 protein: CASSTRSGYTF. In DNA form, the CDR3 reads TGTGCCAGCAGCACCCGTTCAGGCTACACCTTC.

The rearrangement links TRBV13 to TRBJ2-1, with a weak D call TRBD1 (7 bases). Germline V lookup: CDR1 PRHDT, CDR2 FYEKMQ (reference sequence). Trimming stripped 1 base from V and 4 bases from J, with 20 bases between. The CDR3 is 18 residues long. The CDR3 loop reads CASSLVYLGGTDYNEQFF. DNA of the CDR3: TGTGCCAGCAGCTTAGTGTACCTCGGAGGGACAGATTACAATGAGCAGTTCTTC.

This clone was observed a handful of times. This CDR3 reads CASSQVSGGSLEAFF. Written as DNA, the CDR3 is TGCGCCAGCAGCCAAGTTTCAGGGGGGAGTCTAGAAGCTTTCTTT. V gene TRBV4-3 combines with J gene TRBJ1-1; 7 bases align to TRBD1. Unmatched junction bases numbered 10, after V lost 1 base and J lost 8 bases. The V gene's germline CDR1 is LGHNA and CDR2 YSLEER. The CDR3 contains 15 residues.

In the case of this clone: One junction end disagrees with the germline gene, perhaps due to a read error. The J gene is TRBJ2-1, the V gene TRBV6-2 or TRBV6-3, with 8 bases aligning to TRBD2. There are 16 residues in the CDR3. Germline V gene lookup returns CDR1 MNHEY and CDR2 SVGEGT. As DNA, the CDR3 is TGTGCCAGCGGTTACTCTATAGCGGGGTCCTACAATGAGCAGTTCTTC. Encoded protein: CASGYSIAGSYNEQFF.

CDR3 nucleotide sequence: TGTGCCAGCAGCAGGCCCGGGGGTTCCCTAGGTGTCAGGGGTCGCCTAAATCAGCTCCAGCATTTT. Residues: CASSRPGGSLGVRGRLNQLQHF. This chain links TRBV21-1 with TRBJ1-5. TRBV21-1 is a recognized pseudogene. This CDR3 has 22 amino acids.

This chain joins TRBV19 and TRBJ1-2; D gene ambiguous. Germline loops: CDR1 LNHDA, CDR2 SQIVND (reference sequence). There are 14 residues in the CDR3. V lost 6 bases and J 7 bases, leaving 18 bases between the germline ends. The CDR3: CASSQARVTVGYTF. As DNA, the CDR3 is TGTGCCAGTAGCCAAGCAAGGGTAACGGTTGGCTACACCTTC.

The chain employs TRBV10-2 and TRBJ1-1, with TRBD1 matching 7 bases. Germline V gene lookup returns CDR1 WSHSY and CDR2 SAAADI. The J segment lost 5 bases and the V segment lost 7 bases, leaving 1 base of the junction unmatched. The CDR3 is 11 residues long. In DNA, the CDR3 is TGCGCCAGCACACAGGGGACTGAAGCTTTCTTT. Its translation: CASTQGTEAFF.

The chain couples TRBV9 to TRBJ1-2; 8 bases are shared with TRBD1. J lost 6 bases, V lost 0 bases, and 4 bases had no gene match. CDR3 length equals 14 residues. Looked up from germline, CDR1 is SGDLS and CDR2 is YYNGEE. In DNA form, the CDR3 reads TGTGCCAGCAGCGTAGGGGGACAGGCGGATGGCTACACCTTC. This codes for CASSVGGQADGYTF.

The gene calls are TRBV5-6 and TRBJ1-5, with D possibly TRBD1 on 5 matching bases. Per germline, CDR1 SGHDT and CDR2 YYEEEE. The germline V and J ends were trimmed by 4 bases and 0 bases, with 11 bases remaining between them. The CDR3 has 15 amino acids. CDR3 sequence (DNA): TGTGCCAGCAGCCGGGGACCTCTTAGCAATCAGCCCCAGCATTTT. Its protein is CASSRGPLSNQPQHF.

This clone was observed once. This chain uses TRBV2 with TRBJ1-5; no definite D call. CDR3 length: 16 amino acids. V was cut by 0 bases and J by 4 bases, with 13 bases left in between. Germline assignment: CDR1 SNHLY and CDR2 FYNNEI. This CDR3 is CASSEALKGRNQPQHF. CDR3 nucleotide sequence: TGTGCCAGCAGTGAAGCGCTTAAGGGTAGGAATCAGCCCCAGCATTTT.

The CDR3 spells CASSQHRDWEDGNQPQHF. The CDR3 DNA sequence: TGTGCCAGCAGCCAACACCGGGACTGGGAGGACGGCAATCAGCCCCAGCATTTT. The genes are TRBV4-2 and TRBJ1-5, with D perhaps TRBD1 (5 bases). This CDR3 contains 18 residues. The germline V gene has CDR1 LGHNA and CDR2 YNFKEQ. V was pared by 2 bases and J by 2 bases, with 19 bases between.

This sequence joins TRBV10-3 and TRBJ1-3; 7 nucleotides line up with TRBD1. The J segment lost 0 bases and the V segment lost 6 bases, leaving 2 bases of the junction unmatched. Germline loops: CDR1 ENHRY, CDR2 SYGVKD. The CDR3 consists of 14 residues. DNA of the CDR3: TGTGCCATCAGGGGGACAGTCTCTGGAAACACCATATATTTT. Its protein is CAIRGTVSGNTIYF.

The V and J genes are TRBV7-2 and TRBJ1-2, with 7 bases identical to TRBD1. V lost 3 bases and J lost 6; bases outside the gene matches: 7. This CDR3 has 14 residues. Germline V gene data show CDR1 as SGHTA and CDR2 as FQGNSA. The CDR3 DNA follows: TGTGCCAGCAGCTTGAACCAGGGGGAAGATGGCTACACCTTC. Its protein product is CASSLNQGEDGYTF.

The rearrangement links TRBV24-1 to TRBJ1-1; the D is unclear. V lost 3 bases, J lost 3 bases, and 4 bases lay in between. This CDR3 region has 12 residues. Germline V gives CDR1 KGHDR, CDR2 SFDVKD. The CDR3 sequence: CATSDGDTEAFF. Here the CDR3 DNA reads TGTGCCACCAGTGATGGGGACACTGAAGCTTTCTTT.